What follows are 27 T cell receptor beta chains derived from one specimen sequenced in a study of shared clonotypes between healthy human individuals. Naive CD8 cells lacked CD45RO and underwent positive selection for CCR7, leaving out terminally differentiated effector memory CD45RA+ cells. Method: immunoSEQ multiplex PCR; TCRdb's copy keeps in-frame clones and lacks some. The table lists around 2.1 million clones, 93% of them singletons. The sample taken for sequencing was naive CD8+ T cells from PBMCs. The receptors were gathered from a man between 18 and 35 years old in good health. Some clones in this sample may be carry-over from other donors' samples.

The J gene is TRBJ2-3, the V gene TRBV4-1, with D possibly called TRBD1 or TRBD2 (6 bases each). Trimming removed 1 base at V and 3 bases at J, with 17 bases between. The CDR3 consists of 17 residues. From germline, CDR1 is MGHRA and CDR2 YSYEKL. CDR3 DNA: TGCGCCAGCAGCCAAGTCCATCCCACAGGGAGGACAGATACGCAGTATTTT. It specifies CASSQVHPTGRTDTQYF.

The V call is TRBV5-1, the J call TRBJ2-3, with 10 nucleotides matching TRBD1. The V and J ends lost 2 bases and 5 bases, in that order; junction bases with no gene match: 8. Germline-derived CDR1 and CDR2 are SGHRS and YFSETQ. This CDR3 comprises 16 residues. In nucleotides, the CDR3 is TGCGCCAGCAGCTTAAACAGGGACAGGGGCATAGATACGCAGTATTTT. As protein: CASSLNRDRGIDTQYF.

This chain links TRBV7-2 with TRBJ2-7; no definite D call. Trimming took off 1 base at V and 5 bases at J, with 9 bases between the two ends. The CDR3 consists of 13 residues. The germline V gene has CDR1 SGHTA and CDR2 FQGNSA. This CDR3 reads CASSLVGGDEQYF. In nucleotides, the CDR3 is TGTGCCAGCAGCTTAGTAGGCGGAGACGAGCAGTACTTC.

This clone was counted a single time. The V and J genes are TRBV21-1 and TRBJ2-7. TRBV21-1 corresponds to a pseudogene. The length of the CDR3 is 14 residues. The DNA for the CDR3 is TGTGCCAGCAGCAAAGTGGCCGAGAAGGACGAGCAGTACTTC. Translated: CASSKVAEKDEQYF.

The chain has TRBV5-1 and TRBJ2-2; 9 bases fit TRBD2. The germline CDR1 and CDR2 sequences are SGHRS and YFSETQ. After removal of 0 bases from V and 3 bases from J, the junction contained 6 bases not matched to a gene. The CDR3 spans 17 residues. This CDR3 reads CASSLGTSVTYTGELFF. The CDR3 region has the DNA TGCGCCAGCAGCTTGGGGACTAGCGTGACTTACACCGGGGAGCTGTTTTTT. The whole variable domain, remainder taken from reference TRBV5-1 and TRBJ2-2, is KAGVTQTPRYLIKTRGQQVTLSCSPISGHRSVSWYQQTPGQGLQFLFEYFSETQRNKGNFPGRFSGRQFSNSRSEMNVSTLELGDSALYLCASSLGTSVTYTGELFFGEGSRLTVL.

The chain has TRBV6-5 and TRBJ1-5, with D hard to call. Germline V gene data show CDR1 as MNHEY and CDR2 as SVGAGI. Trimming cost V 2 bases and J 7 bases, with 9 bases left between them. The CDR3 runs 13 residues. The DNA for the CDR3 is TGTGCCAGCAGTTACAAAATAGACCAGCCCCAGCATTTT. Amino acid sequence: CASSYKIDQPQHF.

About this clone: The same CDR3 arises from other DNA sequences in this sample as well. The chain recombines TRBV6-4 with TRBJ1-1; D unresolved. The CDR3 has 13 residues. Germline V lookup: CDR1 MRHNA, CDR2 SNTAGT. The V gene lost 0 bases and the J gene lost 7 bases, with 9 bases spanning the gap. As DNA, the CDR3 is TGTGCCAGCAGTGACTCAATGGGAGATGAAGCTTTCTTT. It yields the protein CASSDSMGDEAFF.

The chain recombines TRBV6-1 with TRBJ1-3; a weak D match, TRBD1 (5 bases). The CDR3 spans 14 residues. The germline gives CDR1 MNHNS, CDR2 SASEGT. V was trimmed by 7 bases and J by 4 bases, leaving 14 bases between them. The chain's CDR3 is CASTFQGSGNTIYF. As DNA, the CDR3 is TGTGCCAGCACCTTCCAGGGTTCGGGAAACACCATATATTTT.

The chain is built from TRBV5-6 and TRBJ2-7; possible D gene TRBD2, 5 bases. V was cut by 4 bases and J by 0 bases, with 11 bases left in between. The CDR3 sequence is 14 residues long. From germline, CDR1 is SGHDT and CDR2 YYEEEE. The CDR3 here is CASSRPGVSYEQYF. The CDR3 nucleotides read TGTGCCAGCAGCCGACCCGGGGTCTCCTACGAGCAGTACTTC.

The chain joins TRBV27 to TRBJ2-1; D possibly corresponds to TRBD1 (5 bases). V dropped 2 bases and J dropped 4 bases, with 12 bases sitting between them. Per the germline V gene, CDR1 is MNHEY and CDR2 is SMNVEV (reference sequence). The CDR3 spans 15 residues. CDR3 residues: CASSLVQGSYNEQFF. CDR3 DNA sequence: TGTGCCAGCAGTTTAGTCCAGGGAAGTTACAATGAGCAGTTCTTC.

In regard to this clone: Within the sample, other DNA sequences also encode this same CDR3. The chain employs TRBV25-1 and TRBJ1-2; TRBD1 might be the D (6 bases). Trimming stripped 6 bases from V and 4 bases from J, with 9 bases between. This CDR3 comprises 12 residues. The germline CDR1 and CDR2 sequences are MGHDK and SYGVNS. The CDR3 spells CASRGGGYGYTF. CDR3 DNA: TGTGCCAGCAGAGGGGGGGGCTATGGCTACACCTTC.

The chain joins TRBV6-1 to TRBJ2-2; D is undetermined. The germline CDR1 and CDR2 sequences are MNHNS and SASEGT. The CDR3 extends over 9 amino acids. The CDR3 spells CADTGELFF. In DNA form, the CDR3 reads TGTGCGGATACCGGGGAGCTGTTTTTT.

The rearrangement joins TRBV4-3 to TRBJ2-1; 8 nucleotides match TRBD2. The CDR3 is 17 amino acids. V gave up 0 bases and J gave up 7 bases; unmatched junction bases: 11. The germline gives CDR1 LGHNA, CDR2 YSLEER. This CDR3 is CASSQEQAGEVLNEQFF. CDR3 sequence (DNA): TGCGCCAGCAGCCAAGAGCAAGCGGGAGAGGTATTGAATGAGCAGTTCTTC.

The V call is TRBV18, the J call TRBJ1-2; TRBD1 matches 11 bases. There are 14 residues in the CDR3. From germline, CDR1 is KGHSH and CDR2 LQKENI. V dropped 4 bases and J dropped 6; count of bases not matched to a gene: 4. The CDR3 DNA sequence: TGTGCCAGCTCACTGGACAGGGGGCAGAATGGCTACACCTTC. This encodes CASSLDRGQNGYTF.

The chain recombines TRBV27 with TRBJ1-5; no definite D call. CDR3 length equals 14 residues. Germline CDR1 reads MNHEY; CDR2 reads SMNVEV (reference sequence). V lost 7 bases and J lost 1, with 11 bases in between. CDR3 amino acids: CASTRVGSNQPQHF. CDR3 bases: TGTGCCAGCACTCGAGTTGGAAGCAATCAGCCCCAGCATTTT.

V and J are TRBV28 and TRBJ2-1; unclear D gene. CDR1 and CDR2 (germline): MDHEN, SYDVKM. The CDR3 is made up of 14 amino acids. Trimming took off 3 bases at V and 6 bases at J, with 12 bases between the two ends. Here the CDR3 reads CASSFGLIGNEQFF. The CDR3 DNA is TGTGCCAGCAGTTTTGGCCTAATCGGCAATGAGCAGTTCTTC.

On this clone: The sample has other DNA sequences that encode this CDR3 too. V gene TRBV6-4 combines with J gene TRBJ2-1, with unresolved D. CDR3 length: 13 amino acids. V lost 0 bases and J lost 4, with 4 bases in between. Per the germline V gene, CDR1 is MRHNA and CDR2 is SNTAGT. This CDR3 is CASSDSRYNEQFF. As DNA, the CDR3 is TGTGCCAGCAGTGACTCGAGGTACAATGAGCAGTTCTTC.

The J gene is TRBJ2-7, the V gene TRBV30; 7 bases are a match to TRBD2. The CDR3 length is 12 residues. CDR1 GTSNPN and CDR2 SVGIG come from the germline V gene (reference sequence). V shed 5 bases and J 2 bases; nucleotides not matched to a gene: 3. The CDR3 nucleotides read TGTGCCTGGGGCGGGGGTACCTACGAGCAGTACTTC. It yields the protein CAWGGGTYEQYF.

This clone came up a few times. The V call is TRBV7-6, the J call TRBJ1-5; D gene unclear. V lost 5 bases and J lost 0, with 11 bases in between. CDR3 length equals 15 residues. Germline values: CDR1 SGHVS, CDR2 FNYEAQ. CDR3 loop: CASSKRADSNQPQHF. The DNA of the CDR3 is TGTGCCAGCAGCAAACGGGCAGATAGCAATCAGCCCCAGCATTTT.

The chain recombines TRBV27 with TRBJ2-3; D perhaps matches TRBD2 (6 bases). The CDR3 contains 14 residues. CDR1 is MNHEY and CDR2 is SMNVEV in the germline V gene (reference sequence). Trimming removed 2 bases from V and 5 bases from J, with 11 bases in between. CDR3 region: CASSLAGLGDTQYF. The CDR3, as DNA: TGTGCCAGCAGTTTAGCGGGATTGGGAGATACGCAGTATTTT.

This chain links TRBV28 with TRBJ2-1; 7 bases are shared with TRBD1. CDR3 size: 15 residues. Germline V CDR1 and CDR2: MDHEN, SYDVKM. V was clipped by 3 bases and J by 3 bases; unmatched bases: 5. The CDR3 DNA reads as TGTGCCAGCAGTTTCAGAGGGGGCATCTACAATGAGCAGTTCTTC. Translated, it gives CASSFRGGIYNEQFF.

This clone was found a few times. The chain is built from TRBV4-1 and TRBJ1-1; TRBD1 matches at 10 bases. The V segment lost 4 bases and the J segment 1 base; nucleotides outside the gene matches: 6. The CDR3 contains 16 residues. Germline V gives CDR1 MGHRA, CDR2 YSYEKL. The CDR3 spells CASSPRQGARNTEAFF. The CDR3 DNA is TGCGCCAGCAGCCCGAGACAGGGGGCAAGGAACACTGAAGCTTTCTTT.

This clone was detected once. The V gene is TRBV7-9, the J gene TRBJ2-1; D remains unclear. Germline V gene sequence: CDR1 SEHNR, CDR2 FQNEAQ (reference sequence). The CDR3 runs to 13 residues. The V gene lost 10 bases and the J gene lost 7 bases, with 17 bases spanning the gap. The CDR3 DNA sequence: TGTGCCACTCTCCGGGTCATGGGGAATGAGCAGTTCTTC. Translated, it gives CATLRVMGNEQFF.

The J gene is TRBJ2-1, the V gene TRBV7-6; D could derive from TRBD1 or TRBD2 (5 bases each). CDR1 and CDR2 from the germline V gene are SGHVS and FNYEAQ. CDR3 length: 15 amino acids. V was shortened by 1 base and J by 2 bases, with 9 bases between the two germline ends. The CDR3 reads CASSLEGTTYNEQFF. As DNA, the CDR3 is TGTGCCAGCAGCTTAGAAGGGACCACCTACAATGAGCAGTTCTTC.

V and J are TRBV21-1 and TRBJ2-5; no DNA check was done on the table's D call, TRBD2. TRBV21-1 counts as a pseudogene. CDR3 length equals 13 residues. The CDR3 nucleotides read TGTGCCCTTAGTCTAGCGGCCCAAGAGACCCAGTACTTC. It encodes CALSLAAQETQYF.

The chain is built from TRBV5-1 and TRBJ2-4; D is possibly TRBD1 or TRBD2 (6 bases each). The CDR3 covers 17 residues. Per germline, CDR1 SGHRS and CDR2 YFSETQ. The germline V and J ends were trimmed by 0 bases and 0 bases, with 13 bases remaining between them. Written as DNA, the CDR3 is TGCGCCAGCAGCTTGGATGGGGGGCCATTAGCCAAAAACATTCAGTACTTC. Its protein product is CASSLDGGPLAKNIQYF.

This clone appeared a few times. V gene TRBV19 combines with J gene TRBJ1-3; D uncertain. Germline V gene sequence: CDR1 LNHDA, CDR2 SQIVND (reference sequence). This CDR3 is 13 amino acids long. The ends were cut back, 7 bases at V and 4 bases at J, with 11 bases in the middle. The CDR3, as DNA: TGTGCCAGTAACTGGTTCGGCGGAAACACCATATATTTT. Its translation: CASNWFGGNTIYF. Full variable domain (outside the CDR3, taken from reference TRBV19 and TRBJ1-3): DGGITQSPKYLFRKEGQNVTLSCEQNLNHDAMYWYRQDPGQGLRLIYYSQIVNDFQKGDIAEGYSVSREKKESFPLTVTSAQKNPTAFYLCASNWFGGNTIYFGEGSWLTVV.